This T cell receptor (beta chain) emerged from a study of blood T cell repertoires in COVID-19. TCRdb's copy holds only in-frame clones and misses some; the assay was immunoSEQ multiplex PCR. The sample consists of around 250,000 clones, roughly four fifths of them appearing once. The CDR3 consists of 13 residues. Per germline, CDR1 SGHRS and CDR2 YFSETQ. Trimming left V 0 bases short and J 2 bases short, with 5 bases between. About this clone itself: This specimen includes other DNA sequences encoding the same CDR3.

Sequenced material: PBMCs or T cells enriched from blood (not recorded which). This receptor was identified in a man under 40 with acute COVID-19. V usage is TRBV5-1 and J usage is TRBJ2-5; no clear D gene. CDR3: CASSLDSQETQYF. The CDR3 nucleotides read TGCGCCAGCAGCTTGGACAGTCAAGAGACCCAGTACTTC.